This is a list of T cell receptor beta chains from one sample in a study of identical twins. TCRdb re-analysed the 5' RACE reads in MiXCR, keeping a single row per CDR3 protein. The data hold some 500,000 distinct CDR3 sequences, with approximately 14% observed a single time. The sample was also reused in another study, on yellow fever vaccine responses in identical twins.

The sequencing input was CD4+ T cells sorted from blood. The receptors come from a young woman in good health. The CDR3 runs from the conserved cysteine through the conserved F or W. Each record gives: V gene, J gene, CDR3 protein.

>TRBV15|TRBJ2-4
CATSRPGTQAKNIQYF
>TRBV2|TRBJ2-1
CASRYRGPSEQFF
>TRBV3-1|TRBJ2-2
CASSQAMTGWPGELFF
>TRBV7-2|TRBJ2-3
CASSLGQDKFTDTQYF
>TRBV20-1|TRBJ2-5
CSASGTSGSRQETQYF
>TRBV20-1|TRBJ1-2
CSAREGAGAYRGYTF
>TRBV29-1|TRBJ2-7
CSARQGNYEQYF
>TRBV20-1|TRBJ2-7
CSARAPGLDYNEQYF
>TRBV20-1|TRBJ1-1
CSAWGQGADFGAFF
>TRBV3-1|TRBJ2-4
CASSKGQTQNIQYF
>TRBV5-6|TRBJ1-4
CASSSVDGYNEKLFF
>TRBV12-5|TRBJ1-5
CASSGAENQPQHF